Reported below is one T cell receptor (beta chain). Seattle-derived patients entered the study during active infection and were followed longitudinally. These data originate in a study of blood T cell repertoires in COVID-19. Study summary: There were acute and convalescent COVID-19 samples, and they came from the United States, Italy and Spain. T cells, B-cell-depleted T cells, or PBMCs provided the cDNA or gDNA that served as material.

Original data processing: Amplification from reference gene primers served as the basis for estimated nucleated cell counts. Libraries were prepared by immunoSEQ multiplex PCR; TCRdb keeps only in-frame clonotypes and omits some of them. Clone size and V and J calls were adopted from that table, with D and trimming inferred from the DNA. The sample contains around 280,000 clones, roughly 90% of which appear only once. V shed 5 bases and J shed 5 bases, with 10 bases lying between them. The germline V gene encodes CDR1 MDHEN and CDR2 SYDVKM. The CDR3 loop spans 14 amino acids. The clonotype was recovered from a woman in her twenties or thirties with COVID-19, enrolled during active disease. The specimen was peripheral blood. This rearrangement joins TRBV28 to TRBJ1-6; D is unclear. CDR3 DNA sequence: TGTGCCAGCAGTCCAGGTCTTGATAATTCACCCCTCCACTTT. The encoded protein is CASSPGLDNSPLHF.